This T cell receptor beta chain came from a study of identical twins. The CDR3 consists of 15 residues. The germline gives CDR1 KGHSH, CDR2 LQKENI. Trimming shortened V by 4 bases and J by 4 bases, and 17 bases separated the two germline ends. The table lists this clonotype with a few counts. TCRdb reprocessed the 5' RACE reads with MiXCR, giving one entry per CDR3 protein. The sample records roughly 1.6 million distinct CDR3 sequences, 25% to 35% being singletons. Sequencing used cord blood. The sequence derives from a newborn girl in good health. V gene TRBV18 combines with J gene TRBJ2-7, with a tentative D call TRBD2 (6 bases). In DNA, the CDR3 is TGTGCCAGCTCACGGTTGCAGGAGGGTTTATACGAGCAGTACTTC. It codes for CASSRLQEGLYEQYF.